These T cell receptor beta chains were read from a single sample in a study of shared clonotypes between healthy human individuals. The assay was immunoSEQ multiplex PCR, and TCRdb's table has in-frame clones only and misses some. The sample carries roughly 700,000 clones, about 90% recorded once. The sequenced sample was memory CD8+ T cells from PBMCs. All receptors derive from a man aged 18 to 30 in good health. Some clones in this sample may be carry-over from other donors' samples. CDR3s include the opening cysteine and the closing phenylalanine or tryptophan.

V | CDR3
TRBV5-1 | CASSSRDGYEQYF
TRBV4-1 | CASSLLPGQGVNEQFF
TRBV4-1 | CASSPVFPIDEQFF
TRBV2 | CASSEMGQFNQPQHF
TRBV4-1 | CASSQPGTGNYGYTF
TRBV7-8 | CASSLFTGGEQYF
TRBV6-5 | CASSYLAGNYEQYF
TRBV7-8 | CASSSGTGDNQPQHF
TRBV19 | CASSIDGGSNYGYTF
TRBV9 | CASSAPHPGELFF
TRBV7-6 | CASSEQGAGMNTEAFF
TRBV2 | CASSPGTAINEQFF
TRBV7-8 | CASSTPSQGPHIYGYTF
TRBV27 | CASSFGGNQPQHF
TRBV12-5 | CASGFSDRGYADTQYF
TRBV4-1 | CASSQEMRKPYNEQFF
TRBV5-1 | CASGLAGGLADTQYF